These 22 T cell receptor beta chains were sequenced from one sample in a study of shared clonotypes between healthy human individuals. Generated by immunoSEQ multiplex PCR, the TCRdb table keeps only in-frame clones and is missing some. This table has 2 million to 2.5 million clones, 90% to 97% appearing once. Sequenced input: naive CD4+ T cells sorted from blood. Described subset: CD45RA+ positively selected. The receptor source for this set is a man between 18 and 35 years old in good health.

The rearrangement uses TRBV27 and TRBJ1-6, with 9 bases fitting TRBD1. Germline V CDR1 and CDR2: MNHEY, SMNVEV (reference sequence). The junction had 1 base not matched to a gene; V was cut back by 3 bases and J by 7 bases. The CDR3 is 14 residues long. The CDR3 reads CASSFGQGNSPLHF. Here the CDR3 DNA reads TGTGCCAGCAGTTTTGGACAGGGGAATTCACCCCTCCACTTT.

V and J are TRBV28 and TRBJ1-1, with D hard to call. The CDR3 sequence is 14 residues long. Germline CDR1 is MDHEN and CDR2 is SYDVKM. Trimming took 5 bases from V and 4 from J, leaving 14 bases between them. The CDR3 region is CASSPVSGSTEAFF. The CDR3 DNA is TGTGCCAGCAGTCCCGTGTCAGGTTCCACTGAAGCTTTCTTT.

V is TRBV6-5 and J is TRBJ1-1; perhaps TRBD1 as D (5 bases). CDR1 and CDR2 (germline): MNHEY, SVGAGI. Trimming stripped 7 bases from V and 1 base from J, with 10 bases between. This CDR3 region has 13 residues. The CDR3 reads CASTVRGNTEAFF. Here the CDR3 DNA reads TGTGCCAGCACCGTAAGGGGGAACACTGAAGCTTTCTTT.

CDR3 DNA: TGTGCCAGCTCACCACCGGGACACAGTGAGCAGTTCTTC. Amino acids: CASSPPGHSEQFF. The chain uses TRBV18 and TRBJ2-1; D possibly corresponds to TRBD1 (6 bases). The V gene lost 0 bases and the J gene lost 9 bases, with 9 bases spanning the gap. The germline V gene encodes CDR1 KGHSH and CDR2 LQKENI. The CDR3 is made up of 13 amino acids.

The CDR3 sequence: CAWDDGEAEAFF. The CDR3 DNA reads TGTGCCTGGGACGACGGTGAAGCTGAAGCTTTCTTT. V is TRBV30 and J is TRBJ1-1, with D uncertain. Germline V gene sequence: CDR1 GTSNPN, CDR2 SVGIG (reference sequence). CDR3 length: 12 residues. V was clipped by 5 bases and J by 6 bases, with 13 bases between them.

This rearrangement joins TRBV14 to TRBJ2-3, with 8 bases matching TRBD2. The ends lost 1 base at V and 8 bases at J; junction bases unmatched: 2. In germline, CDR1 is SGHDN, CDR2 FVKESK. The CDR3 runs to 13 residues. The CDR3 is CASSQGRGGTQYF. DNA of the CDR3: TGTGCCAGCAGCCAAGGTCGGGGGGGTACGCAGTATTTT.

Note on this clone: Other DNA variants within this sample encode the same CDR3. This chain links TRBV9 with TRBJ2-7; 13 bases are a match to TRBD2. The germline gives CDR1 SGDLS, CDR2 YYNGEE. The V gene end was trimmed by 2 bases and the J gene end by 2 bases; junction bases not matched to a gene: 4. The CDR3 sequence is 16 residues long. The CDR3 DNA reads TGTGCCAGCAGCGTCTCCGGGACTAGCGGGACCTACGAGCAGTACTTC. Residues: CASSVSGTSGTYEQYF.

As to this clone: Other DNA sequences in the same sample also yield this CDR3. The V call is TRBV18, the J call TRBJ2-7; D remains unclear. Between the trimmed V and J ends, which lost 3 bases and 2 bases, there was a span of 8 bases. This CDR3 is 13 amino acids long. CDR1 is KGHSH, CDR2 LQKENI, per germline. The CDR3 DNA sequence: TGTGCCAGCTCACCCCCAGGAACCTACGAGCAGTACTTC. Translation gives CASSPPGTYEQYF.

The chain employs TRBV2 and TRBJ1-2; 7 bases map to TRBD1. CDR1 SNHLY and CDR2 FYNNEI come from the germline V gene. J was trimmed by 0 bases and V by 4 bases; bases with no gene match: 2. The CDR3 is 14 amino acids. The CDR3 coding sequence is TGTGCCAGCAGTGGGGACAGCGCTAACTATGGCTACACCTTC. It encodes CASSGDSANYGYTF.

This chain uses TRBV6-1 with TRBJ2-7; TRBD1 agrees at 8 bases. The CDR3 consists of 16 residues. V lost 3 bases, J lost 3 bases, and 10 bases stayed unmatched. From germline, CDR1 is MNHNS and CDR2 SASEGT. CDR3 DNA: TGTGCCAGCAGTGATCTAAAAGCAGGGGGCGGCTACGAGCAGTACTTC. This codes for CASSDLKAGGGYEQYF.

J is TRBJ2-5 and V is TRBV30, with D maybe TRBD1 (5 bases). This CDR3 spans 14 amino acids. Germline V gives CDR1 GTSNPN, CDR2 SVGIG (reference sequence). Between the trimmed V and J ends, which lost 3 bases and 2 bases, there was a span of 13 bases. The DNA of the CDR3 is TGTGCCTGGAGGACAGCCGGGTATCAAGAGACCCAGTACTTC. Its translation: CAWRTAGYQETQYF. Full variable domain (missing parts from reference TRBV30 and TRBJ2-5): SQTIHQWPATLVQPVGSPLSLECTVEGTSNPNLYWYRQAAGRGLQLLFYSVGIGQISSEVPQNLSASRPQDRQFILSSKKLLLSDSGFYLCAWRTAGYQETQYFGPGTRLLVL.

The CDR3 loop is CASSLETVNNEQFF. The CDR3 bases are TGCGCCAGCAGCTTGGAGACAGTAAATAATGAGCAGTTCTTC. V and J are TRBV5-1 and TRBJ2-1; perhaps TRBD1 as D (5 bases). The V end lost 0 bases, the J end lost 7 bases, and 11 bases lay between the germline ends. From germline, CDR1 is SGHRS and CDR2 YFSETQ. The CDR3 contains 14 residues.

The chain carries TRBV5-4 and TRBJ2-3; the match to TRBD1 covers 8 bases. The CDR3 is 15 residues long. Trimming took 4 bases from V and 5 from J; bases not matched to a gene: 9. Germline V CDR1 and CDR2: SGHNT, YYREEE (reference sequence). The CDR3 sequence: CASSRSGGAVDTQYF. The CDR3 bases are TGTGCCAGCAGCCGATCAGGGGGCGCGGTAGATACGCAGTATTTT.

The CDR3 region is CASRREAGVDTQYF. CDR3 coding DNA: TGTGCCAGCAGGCGCGAAGCGGGAGTGGATACGCAGTATTTT. This rearrangement joins TRBV27 to TRBJ2-3; 8 bases are shared with TRBD2. This CDR3 region has 14 residues. CDR1 MNHEY and CDR2 SMNVEV come from the germline V gene (reference sequence). J gave up 6 bases and V 6 bases, and 8 bases lay outside the gene matches.

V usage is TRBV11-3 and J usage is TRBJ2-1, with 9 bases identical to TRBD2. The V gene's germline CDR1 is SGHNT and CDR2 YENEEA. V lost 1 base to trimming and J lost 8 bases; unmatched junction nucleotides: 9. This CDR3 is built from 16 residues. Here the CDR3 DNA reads TGTGCCAGCAGCTTAGGAGGGAGCGGGAGGACGGATGAGCAGTTCTTC. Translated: CASSLGGSGRTDEQFF.

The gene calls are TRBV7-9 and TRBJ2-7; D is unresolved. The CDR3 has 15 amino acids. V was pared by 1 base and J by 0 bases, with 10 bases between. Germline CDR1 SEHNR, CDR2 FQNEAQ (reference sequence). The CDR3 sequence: CASSLGSASSYEQYF. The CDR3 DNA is TGTGCCAGCAGCTTAGGGTCCGCGTCCTCCTACGAGCAGTACTTC.

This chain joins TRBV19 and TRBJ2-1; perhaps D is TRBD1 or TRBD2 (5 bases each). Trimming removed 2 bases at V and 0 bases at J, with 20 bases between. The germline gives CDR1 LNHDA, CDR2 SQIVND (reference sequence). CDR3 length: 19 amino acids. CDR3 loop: CASSITGTAIGHSYNEQFF. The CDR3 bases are TGTGCCAGTAGTATAACCGGGACCGCCATAGGCCACTCCTACAATGAGCAGTTCTTC.

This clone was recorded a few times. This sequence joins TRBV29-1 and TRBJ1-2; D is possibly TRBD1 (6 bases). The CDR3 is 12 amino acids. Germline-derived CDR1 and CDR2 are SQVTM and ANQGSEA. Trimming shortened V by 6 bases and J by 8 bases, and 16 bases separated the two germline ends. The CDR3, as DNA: TGCAGCGTATGGAGGCAGGGGCAAGGCTACACCTTC. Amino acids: CSVWRQGQGYTF. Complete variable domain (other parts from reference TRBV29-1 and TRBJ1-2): SAVISQKPSRDICQRGTSLTIQCQVDSQVTMMFWYRQQPGQSLTLIATANQGSEATYESGFVIDKFPISRPNLTFSTLTVSNMSPEDSSIYLCSVWRQGQGYTFGSGTRLTVV.

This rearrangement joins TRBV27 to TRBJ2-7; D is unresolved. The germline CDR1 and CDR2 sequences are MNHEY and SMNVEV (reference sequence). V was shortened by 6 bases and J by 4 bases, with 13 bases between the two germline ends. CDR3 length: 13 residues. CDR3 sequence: CASRAVGPYEQYF. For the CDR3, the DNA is TGTGCCAGCAGGGCTGTCGGCCCTTACGAGCAGTACTTC.

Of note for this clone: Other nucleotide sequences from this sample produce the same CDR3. The CDR3 bases are TGTGCCAGCTCACCCATTACAGGGGGCAACACTGAAGCTTTCTTT. This encodes CASSPITGGNTEAFF. The chain links TRBV18 to TRBJ1-1, with TRBD1 identical over 9 bases. Trimming removed 3 bases from V and 2 bases from J; junction bases left unmatched: 4. The CDR3 length is 15 residues. Germline V lookup: CDR1 KGHSH, CDR2 LQKENI.

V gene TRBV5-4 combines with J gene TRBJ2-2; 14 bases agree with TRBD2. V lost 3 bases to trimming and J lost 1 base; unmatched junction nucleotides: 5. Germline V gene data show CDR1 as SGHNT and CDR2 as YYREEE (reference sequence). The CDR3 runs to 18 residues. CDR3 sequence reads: CASSWGLAGAMNTGELFF. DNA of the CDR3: TGTGCCAGCAGCTGGGGACTAGCGGGGGCCATGAACACCGGGGAGCTGTTTTTT.

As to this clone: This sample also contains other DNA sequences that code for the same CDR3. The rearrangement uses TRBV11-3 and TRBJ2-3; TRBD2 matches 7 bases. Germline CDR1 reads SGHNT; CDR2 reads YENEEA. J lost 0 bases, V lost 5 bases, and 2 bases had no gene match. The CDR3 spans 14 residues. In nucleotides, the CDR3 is TGTGCCAGCAGCCTTAGCGGGAGCACAGATACGCAGTATTTT. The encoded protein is CASSLSGSTDTQYF. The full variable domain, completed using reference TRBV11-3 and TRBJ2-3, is EAGVVQSPRYKIIEKKQPVAFWCNPISGHNTLYWYLQNLGQGPELLIRYENEEAVDDSQLPKDRFSAERLKGVDSTLKIQPAELGDSAVYLCASSLSGSTDTQYFGPGTRLTVL.